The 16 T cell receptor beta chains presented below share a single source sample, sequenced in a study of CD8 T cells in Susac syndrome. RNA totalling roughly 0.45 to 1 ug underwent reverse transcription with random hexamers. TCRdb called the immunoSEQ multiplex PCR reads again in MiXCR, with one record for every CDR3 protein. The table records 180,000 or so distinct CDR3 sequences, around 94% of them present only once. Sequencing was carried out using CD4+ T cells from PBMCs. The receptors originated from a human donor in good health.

The CDR3 DNA reads as TGTGCCAGCAGCTTCGGGGGGCCCTACAATGAGCAGTTCTTC. The encoded protein is CASSFGGPYNEQFF. This chain links TRBV7-2 with TRBJ2-1; tentatively, D is TRBD2 (7 bases). V lost 3 bases to trimming and J lost 2 bases, with 8 bases between them. This CDR3 has 14 amino acids. The germline V gene encodes CDR1 SGHTA and CDR2 FQGNSA.

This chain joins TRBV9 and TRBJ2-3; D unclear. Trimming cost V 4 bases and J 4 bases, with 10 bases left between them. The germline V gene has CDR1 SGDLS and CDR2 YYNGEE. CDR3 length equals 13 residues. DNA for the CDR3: TGTGCCAGCAGCTATCTCCCGGCAGATACGCAGTATTTT. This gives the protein CASSYLPADTQYF. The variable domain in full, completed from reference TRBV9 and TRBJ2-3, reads DSGVTQTPKHLITATGQRVTLRCSPRSGDLSVYWYQQSLDQGLQFLIQYYNGEERAKGNILERFSAQQFPDLHSELNLSSLELGDSALYFCASSYLPADTQYFGPGTRLTVL.

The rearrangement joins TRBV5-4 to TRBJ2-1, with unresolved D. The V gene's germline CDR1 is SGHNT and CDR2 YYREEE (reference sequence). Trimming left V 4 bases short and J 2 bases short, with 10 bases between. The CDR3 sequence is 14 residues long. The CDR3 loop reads CASSVPRPYNEQFF. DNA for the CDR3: TGTGCCAGCAGCGTTCCCCGGCCCTACAATGAGCAGTTCTTC.

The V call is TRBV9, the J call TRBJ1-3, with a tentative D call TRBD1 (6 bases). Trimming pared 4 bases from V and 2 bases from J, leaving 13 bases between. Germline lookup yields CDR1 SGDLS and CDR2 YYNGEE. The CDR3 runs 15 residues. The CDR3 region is CASSPQGSPGNTIYF. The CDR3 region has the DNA TGTGCCAGCAGCCCACAGGGAAGTCCTGGAAACACCATATATTTT.

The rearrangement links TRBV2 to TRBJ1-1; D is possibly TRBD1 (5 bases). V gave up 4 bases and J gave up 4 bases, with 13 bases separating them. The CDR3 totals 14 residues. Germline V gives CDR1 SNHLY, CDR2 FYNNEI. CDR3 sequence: CASSGQLFSTEAFF. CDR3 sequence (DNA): TGTGCCAGCAGTGGACAGCTATTTAGCACTGAAGCTTTCTTT. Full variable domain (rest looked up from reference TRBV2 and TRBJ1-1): EPEVTQTPSHQVTQMGQEVILRCVPISNHLYFYWYRQILGQKVEFLVSFYNNEISEKSEIFDDQFSVERPDGSNFTLKIRSTKLEDSAMYFCASSGQLFSTEAFFGQGTRLTVV.

The DNA of the CDR3 is TGCAGCGTTGTCCCGGATTGGAACACTGAAGCTTTCTTT. Translation: CSVVPDWNTEAFF. The V gene is TRBV29-1, the J gene TRBJ1-1; D is unclear. CDR1 and CDR2 (germline): SQVTM, ANQGSEA. The CDR3 length is 13 residues. V was cut by 4 bases and J by 1 base, with 10 bases left in between. The variable domain in full, completed from reference TRBV29-1 and TRBJ1-1, reads SAVISQKPSRDICQRGTSLTIQCQVDSQVTMMFWYRQQPGQSLTLIATANQGSEATYESGFVIDKFPISRPNLTFSTLTVSNMSPEDSSIYLCSVVPDWNTEAFFGQGTRLTVV.

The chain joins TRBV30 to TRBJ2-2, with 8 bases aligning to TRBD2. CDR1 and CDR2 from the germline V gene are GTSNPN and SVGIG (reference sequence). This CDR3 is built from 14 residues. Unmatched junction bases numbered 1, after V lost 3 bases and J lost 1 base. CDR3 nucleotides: TGTGCCTGGAGACGGGAGGGGAACACCGGGGAGCTGTTTTTT. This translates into CAWRREGNTGELFF.

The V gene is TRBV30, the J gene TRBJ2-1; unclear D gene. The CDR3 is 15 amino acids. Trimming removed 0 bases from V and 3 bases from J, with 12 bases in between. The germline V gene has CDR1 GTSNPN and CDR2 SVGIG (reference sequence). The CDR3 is CAWSVVGPDYNEQFF. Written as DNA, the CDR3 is TGTGCCTGGAGTGTGGTAGGACCCGACTACAATGAGCAGTTCTTC. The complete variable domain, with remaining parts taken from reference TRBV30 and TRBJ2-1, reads SQTIHQWPATLVQPVGSPLSLECTVEGTSNPNLYWYRQAAGRGLQLLFYSVGIGQISSEVPQNLSASRPQDRQFILSSKKLLLSDSGFYLCAWSVVGPDYNEQFFGPGTRLTVL.

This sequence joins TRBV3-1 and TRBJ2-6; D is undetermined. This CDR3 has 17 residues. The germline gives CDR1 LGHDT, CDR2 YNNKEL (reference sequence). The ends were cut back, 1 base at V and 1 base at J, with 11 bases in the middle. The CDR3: CASSQALLISGANVLTF. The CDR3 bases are TGTGCCAGCAGCCAAGCCCTTTTGATTTCTGGGGCCAACGTCCTGACTTTC.

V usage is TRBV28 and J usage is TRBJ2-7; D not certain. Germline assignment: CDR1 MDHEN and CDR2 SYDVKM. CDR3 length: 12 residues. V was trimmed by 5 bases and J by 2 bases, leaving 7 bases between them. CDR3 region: CASSPGPYEQYF. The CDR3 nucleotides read TGTGCCAGCAGTCCCGGTCCCTACGAGCAGTACTTC. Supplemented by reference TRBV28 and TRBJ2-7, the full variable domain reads DVKVTQSSRYLVKRTGEKVFLECVQDMDHENMFWYRQDPGLGLRLIYFSYDVKMKEKGDIPEGYSVSREKKERFSLILESASTNQTSMYLCASSPGPYEQYFGPGTRLTVT.

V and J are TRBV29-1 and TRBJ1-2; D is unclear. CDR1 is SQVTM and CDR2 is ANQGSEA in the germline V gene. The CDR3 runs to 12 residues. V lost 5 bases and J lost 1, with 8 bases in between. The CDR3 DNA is TGCAGCGTTCCGGGGAATAACTATGGCTACACCTTC. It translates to CSVPGNNYGYTF.

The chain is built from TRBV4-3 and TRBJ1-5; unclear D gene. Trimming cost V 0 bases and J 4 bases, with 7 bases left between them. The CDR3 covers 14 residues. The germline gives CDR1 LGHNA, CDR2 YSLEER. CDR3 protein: CASSQDRGNQPQHF. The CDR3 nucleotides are TGCGCCAGCAGCCAAGATCGTGGGAATCAGCCCCAGCATTTT.

The CDR3 sequence: CASSLVAGGRETQYF. As DNA, the CDR3 is TGTGCCAGCAGCTTGGTGGCAGGGGGCAGGGAGACCCAGTACTTC. The chain is built from TRBV5-6 and TRBJ2-5; 8 bases fit TRBD1. This CDR3 spans 15 amino acids. Germline V gene data show CDR1 as SGHDT and CDR2 as YYEEEE. The V and J ends lost 0 bases and 5 bases, in that order; junction bases with no gene match: 6.

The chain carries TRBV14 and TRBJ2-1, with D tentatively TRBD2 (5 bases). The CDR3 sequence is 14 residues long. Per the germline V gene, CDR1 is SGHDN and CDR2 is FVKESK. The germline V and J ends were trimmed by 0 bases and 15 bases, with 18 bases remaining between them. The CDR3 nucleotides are TGTGCCAGCAGCCAAGATCGGGGTGGACCCGATCGGTTCTTC. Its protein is CASSQDRGGPDRFF.

This CDR3 reads CASSQDDEPIGETQYF. The CDR3 region has the DNA TGTGCCAGCAGCCAAGATGACGAGCCAATAGGAGAGACCCAGTACTTC. This chain links TRBV3-1 with TRBJ2-5; D is ambiguous. V was cut by 0 bases and J by 4 bases, with 15 bases left in between. CDR3 length equals 16 residues. Germline CDR1 is LGHDT and CDR2 is YNNKEL (reference sequence).

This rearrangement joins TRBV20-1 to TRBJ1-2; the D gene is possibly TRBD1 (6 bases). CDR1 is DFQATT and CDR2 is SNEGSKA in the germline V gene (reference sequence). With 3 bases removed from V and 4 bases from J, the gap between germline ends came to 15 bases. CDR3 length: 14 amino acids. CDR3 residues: CSASEAGGVYGYTF. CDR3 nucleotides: TGCAGTGCTAGCGAGGCTGGGGGCGTCTATGGCTACACCTTC.